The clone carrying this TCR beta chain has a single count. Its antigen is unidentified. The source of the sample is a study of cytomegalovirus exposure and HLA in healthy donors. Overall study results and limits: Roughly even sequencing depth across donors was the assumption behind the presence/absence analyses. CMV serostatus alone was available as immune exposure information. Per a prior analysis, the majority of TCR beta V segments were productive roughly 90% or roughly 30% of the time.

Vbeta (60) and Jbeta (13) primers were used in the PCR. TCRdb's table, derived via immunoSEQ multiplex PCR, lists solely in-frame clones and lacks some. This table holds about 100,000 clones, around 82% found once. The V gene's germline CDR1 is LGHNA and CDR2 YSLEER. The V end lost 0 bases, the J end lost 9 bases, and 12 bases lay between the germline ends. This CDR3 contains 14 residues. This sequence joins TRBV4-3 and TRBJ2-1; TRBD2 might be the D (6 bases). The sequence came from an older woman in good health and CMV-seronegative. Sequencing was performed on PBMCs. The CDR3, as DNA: TGCGCCAGCAGCCAAGATAATCGCGGGACTGAGCAGTTCTTC. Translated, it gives CASSQDNRGTEQFF.